This entry is about one T cell receptor (beta chain). Its antigen is currently unknown. This entry belongs to a study of T-cell reconstitution after alpha-beta-depleted transplantation in children. Unique molecular identifiers tagged the TCRbeta library. Via MiXCR, TCRdb re-called the PCR reads, giving one row per CDR3 protein. The data show under 250,000 distinct CDR3 sequences, roughly a quarter seen once. V dropped 6 bases and J dropped 6; count of bases not matched to a gene: 13. CDR3 length: 15 amino acids. Germline V CDR1 and CDR2: GTSNPN, SVGIG (reference sequence). Findings and limits, study-wide: Surviving recipient cells, namely T cells and thymic progenitors, were the source of high day-60 TCRbeta diversity in some patients. Expanded graft clones numbering several hundred reportedly gave rise to alpha-beta T cells about two months after transplant. T cells produced anew were the main source of T-cell counts and diversity one year after transplant.

The sequencing used PBMCs, mostly from graft donor cells, collected 360 days after TCRalphabeta/CD19-depleted stem cell transplant. J is TRBJ2-1 and V is TRBV30, with 8 bases that match TRBD2. The receptor's source is a female patient aged 2 to 10 who had a stem cell transplant for congenital amegakaryocytic thrombocytopenia, so the T cells may come from the graft donor. The CDR3 loop is CACQTGSGGPNEQFF. CDR3 sequence (DNA): TGTGCCTGTCAAACCGGGTCGGGGGGGCCCAATGAGCAGTTCTTC.